Following are 5 T cell receptor beta chains from one sample sequenced in a study of blood T cell repertoires in COVID-19 (dated by TCRdb to 2018 to 2020). The library was produced with the immunoSEQ multiplex PCR assay. TCRdb obtained this table from immuneACCESS and retained in-frame rearrangements with V and J assigned. These tables miss some clones; where compared with another copy, unresolved V genes account for less than half of the shortfall, and the remainder is unexplained. The table for this sample lists some 200,000 clones; approximately 78% of them were counted only once. Together, the top ten hold 5.2% of the sample. The sequenced material came from peripheral blood. The receptor source for this set is a woman aged 70-85 years with COVID-19, enrolled during active disease.

This rearrangement joins TRBV19 to TRBJ1-5; D is possibly TRBD1 (5 bases). Between the trimmed V and J ends, which lost 5 bases and 2 bases, there was a span of 16 bases. This CDR3 is built from 16 residues. The germline gives CDR1 LNHDA, CDR2 SQIVND (reference sequence). The CDR3 bases are TGTGCCAGTAGTCCCCAGGAGGGGTTGGGCAATCAGCCCCAGCATTTT. Amino acid sequence: CASSPQEGLGNQPQHF. Based on the CDR3 plus reference TRBV19 and TRBJ1-5, the full variable domain is DGGITQSPKYLFRKEGQNVTLSCEQNLNHDAMYWYRQDPGQGLRLIYYSQIVNDFQKGDIAEGYSVSREKKESFPLTVTSAQKNPTAFYLCASSPQEGLGNQPQHFGDGTRLSIL.

This clone appeared once. This chain connects TRBV6-5 to TRBJ1-2, with D tentatively TRBD1 (5 bases). This CDR3 contains 13 residues. Germline assignment: CDR1 MNHEY and CDR2 SVGAGI. The ends were cut back, 2 bases at V and 1 base at J, with 5 bases in the middle. CDR3 coding DNA: TGTGCCAGCAGTTACGACAGTAACTATGGCTACACCTTC. Amino acid sequence: CASSYDSNYGYTF.

This chain links TRBV10-1 with TRBJ2-3; TRBD2 is a possible D gene (7 bases). Germline V CDR1 and CDR2: WNHNN, SYGVQD (reference sequence). V was shortened by 8 bases and J by 3 bases, with 24 bases between the two germline ends. The CDR3 loop spans 17 amino acids. In DNA, the CDR3 is TGCGCCAGCGGGGGCCCCGGGACTATCCTTTGGACAGATACGCAGTATTTT. It translates to CASGGPGTILWTDTQYF.

V usage is TRBV7-8 and J usage is TRBJ1-5; 7 positions agree with TRBD1. The germline CDR1 and CDR2 sequences are SGHVS and FQNEAQ. CDR3 length: 14 amino acids. The V and J ends lost 5 bases and 4 bases, in that order; junction bases with no gene match: 5. CDR3 protein: CASSLTTGNQPQHF. The CDR3 DNA reads as TGTGCCAGCAGCCTTACGACAGGGAATCAGCCCCAGCATTTT.

The rearrangement links TRBV5-6 to TRBJ1-5; tentative D call: TRBD1 (5 bases). Germline V gene lookup returns CDR1 SGHDT and CDR2 YYEEEE. The CDR3 contains 15 residues. V lost 3 bases and J lost 5, with 15 bases in between. The CDR3 nucleotides read TGTGCCAGCAGCTCTAACGGGCCGGGGGATCAGCCCCAGCATTTT. This gives the protein CASSSNGPGDQPQHF. The full variable domain, in which reference TRBV5-6 and TRBJ1-5 provide the parts outside the CDR3, is DAGVTQSPTHLIKTRGQQVTLRCSPKSGHDTVSWYQQALGQGPQFIFQYYEEEERQRGNFPDRFSGHQFPNYSSELNVNALLLGDSALYLCASSSNGPGDQPQHFGDGTRLSIL.